This is a list of T cell receptor beta chains from one sample in a study of CD8+CD57+ T cells in acquired aplastic anemia. One entry per CDR3 protein, called by TCRdb with MiXCR from the reads. Among around 430,000 distinct CDR3 sequences listed, around 30% were seen once. Material for sequencing was sorted CD4+, CD8+, or CD8+CD57+ T cells (not recorded which) from PBMCs. All receptors come from a human donor with aplastic anemia. The CDR3 runs from the conserved cysteine through the conserved F or W. Fields, in order: D gene, J gene, clone size, V gene, CDR3 protein, CDR3 DNA. A D gene is named only where the DNA matches it firmly. Not all rows give a size; the values are once, few, many and, for expanded clones, a class.

>-|TRBJ2-7|-|TRBV5-6
CASSFGGQQYF
TGTGCCAGCAGCTTTGGCGGGCAGCAGTACTTC
>-|TRBJ1-1|many|TRBV2
CASGERSVNTEAFF
TGTGCCAGCGGGGAGAGATCAGTGAACACTGAAGCTTTCTTT
>TRBD1|TRBJ1-5|once|TRBV7-8
CASSRDRVAAQPQHF
TGTGCCAGCAGCCGGGACAGGGTGGCTGCTCAGCCCCAGCATTTT
>-|TRBJ2-3|once|TRBV25-1
CAATLPLTDTQYF
TGTGCCGCCACCCTCCCACTGACAGATACGCAGTATTTT
>-|TRBJ1-2|many|TRBV7-3
CASSLGRGANYGYTF
TGTGCCAGCAGCTTGGGGCGGGGAGCTAACTATGGCTACACCTTC
>-|TRBJ1-2|-|TRBV10-3
CAISELAAGWDAGYTF
TGTGCCATCAGTGAGCTTGCGGCAGGGTGGGATGCTGGCTACACCTTC
>-|TRBJ1-2|-|TRBV15
CATSRVRADLYGYTF
TGTGCCACCAGCAGAGTTCGGGCAGACCTCTATGGCTACACCTTC
>-|TRBJ2-5|-|TRBV20-1
CSHRGLGKETQYF
TGCAGCCATCGGGGGCTAGGAAAAGAGACCCAGTACTTC
>-|TRBJ2-4|-|TRBV30
CAWSVLATNIQYF
TGTGCCTGGAGTGTATTAGCGACCAACATTCAGTACTTC
>-|TRBJ1-1|-|TRBV7-2
CASSLVGDYTEAFF
TGTGCCAGCAGCTTAGTAGGGGACTACACTGAAGCTTTCTTT
>-|TRBJ2-7|-|TRBV20-1
CSASGTVLEQYF
TGCAGTGCTTCTGGGACCGTGCTTGAGCAGTACTTC
>-|TRBJ1-1|-|TRBV10-3
CAISEERNTEAFF
TGTGCCATCAGTGAAGAGAGGAACACTGAAGCTTTCTTT
>TRBD1|TRBJ1-5|many|TRBV11-1
CASSSPRDSLDQPQHF
TGTGCCAGCAGCAGTCCCAGGGACAGTTTGGATCAGCCCCAGCATTTT
>TRBD1|TRBJ1-1|-|TRBV5-6
CASSILDRANTEALF
TGTGCCAGCAGCATACTGGACAGGGCGAACACTGAAGCTCTCTTT
>-|TRBJ1-1|few|TRBV27
CASSRGTFMNTEAFF
TGTGCCAGCAGCCGGGGGACATTCATGAACACTGAAGCTTTCTTT